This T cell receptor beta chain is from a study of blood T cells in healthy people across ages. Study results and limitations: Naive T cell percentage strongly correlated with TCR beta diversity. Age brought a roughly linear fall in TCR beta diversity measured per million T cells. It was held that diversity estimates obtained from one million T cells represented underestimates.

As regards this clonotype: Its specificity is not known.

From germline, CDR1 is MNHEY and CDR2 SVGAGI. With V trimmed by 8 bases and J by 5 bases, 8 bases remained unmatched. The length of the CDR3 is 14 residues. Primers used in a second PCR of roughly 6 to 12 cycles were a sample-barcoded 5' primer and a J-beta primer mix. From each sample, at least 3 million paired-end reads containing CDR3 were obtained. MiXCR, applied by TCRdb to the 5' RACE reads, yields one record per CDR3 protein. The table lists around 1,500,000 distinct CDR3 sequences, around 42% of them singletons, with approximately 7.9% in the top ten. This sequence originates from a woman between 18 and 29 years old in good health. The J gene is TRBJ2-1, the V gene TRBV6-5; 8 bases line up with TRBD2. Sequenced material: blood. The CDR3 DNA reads TGTGCCAGCCGAACTAGCGGAGGAAACAATGAGCAGTTCTTC. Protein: CASRTSGGNNEQFF.